The next 29 T cell receptor beta chains were all read from a single sample in a study of T cells in Graves' hyperthyroidism and ophthalmopathy. The CDR3 regions of TCR beta were amplified from RNA transcripts. The HTBI primer set served for first-round RT-PCR of the TCR CDR3. One entry per CDR3 protein, called by TCRdb with MiXCR from the multiplex PCR reads. This repertoire shows about 580,000 distinct CDR3 sequences, 35% to 55% found once; its top ten account for roughly 8.2%. Input material: peripheral blood or thyroid tissue (not recorded which). These receptors were taken from a woman aged 18-29 years with Graves' hyperthyroidism.

This chain joins TRBV12-3 or TRBV12-4 and TRBJ2-2; weak D call: TRBD1 (5 bases). Trimming pared 6 bases from V and 3 bases from J, leaving 14 bases between. The CDR3 consists of 15 residues. CDR3 sequence reads: CASRPFTGYTGELFF. The CDR3 nucleotides are TGTGCCAGCAGGCCCTTTACAGGTTACACCGGGGAGCTGTTTTTT.

The V and J genes are TRBV12-3 or TRBV12-4 and TRBJ1-1; 7 nucleotides agree with TRBD1. V shed 5 bases, J shed 4 bases, and the junction held 10 bases outside the gene matches. The CDR3 has 15 amino acids. Here the CDR3 reads CASSQGRGGSTEAFF. The CDR3 bases are TGTGCCAGCAGTCAGGGCAGGGGGGGCTCCACTGAAGCTTTCTTT.

The genes are TRBV24-1 and TRBJ1-3; D unclear. In germline, CDR1 is KGHDR, CDR2 SFDVKD. Deletions cut 12 bases from V and 7 bases from J, with 18 bases between. This CDR3 comprises 13 residues. CDR3 residues: CASRPNPTNTIYF. DNA for the CDR3: TGTGCCTCGCGCCCGAACCCGACGAACACCATATATTTT.

The rearrangement links TRBV24-1 to TRBJ1-5, with D maybe TRBD1 (5 bases). The CDR3 loop spans 15 amino acids. CDR1 is KGHDR, CDR2 SFDVKD, per germline. V dropped 0 bases and J dropped 11 bases, with 16 bases sitting between them. The CDR3 protein is CATSDLRDGRRSQHF. CDR3 bases: TGTGCCACCAGTGATTTGCGGGACGGGAGGCGGTCCCAGCATTTT.

Remarks on this clonotype: The missing conserved phenylalanine or tryptophan at the end of this CDR3 makes a read error likely. No DNA is shown, since the ends of the CDR3 on it are uncertain; the CDR3 is the one TCRdb lists. The J gene is TRBJ1-1, the V gene TRBV20-1; the table's TRBD1 call for D was not verified on the DNA. The length of the CDR3 is 10 amino acids, counting both ends. Germline loops: CDR1 DFQATT, CDR2 SNEGSKA (reference sequence). The CDR3 is CSARRGGGRG.

V and J are TRBV7-8 and TRBJ1-5; unclear D gene. Trimming took 8 bases from V and 5 from J, leaving 19 bases between them. The CDR3 loop spans 15 amino acids. Looked up from germline, CDR1 is SGHVS and CDR2 is FQNEAQ. CDR3 sequence reads: CASSPTGTGDQPQHF. DNA for the CDR3: TGTGCCAGCTCACCGACGGGAACCGGAGATCAGCCCCAGCATTTT.

This clonotype was counted between two and nine times. The rearrangement joins TRBV30 to TRBJ2-5; a weak D match, TRBD2 (5 bases). Germline CDR1 is GTSNPN and CDR2 is SVGIG (reference sequence). V was pared by 4 bases and J by 4 bases, with 22 bases between. CDR3 length: 16 amino acids. DNA of the CDR3: TGTGCCTGGATTACCGTCCCTTTAGAGGCGGGAGAGACCCAGTACTTC. The encoded protein is CAWITVPLEAGETQYF.

This clonotype was recorded at least ten times. This chain links TRBV29-1 with TRBJ2-3; 13 bases are shared with TRBD2. The CDR3 is 17 amino acids. The V gene end was trimmed by 4 bases and the J gene end by 2 bases; junction bases not matched to a gene: 9. Germline CDR1 and CDR2: SQVTM and ANQGSEA. CDR3 DNA: TGCAGCGTTGCTCGACTAGCGGGAGGAGCATTCACAGATACGCAGTATTTT. Its translation: CSVARLAGGAFTDTQYF.

This rearrangement joins TRBV2 to TRBJ1-3, with D hard to call. Trimming took 7 bases from V and 4 from J, leaving 8 bases between them. The germline V gene has CDR1 SNHLY and CDR2 FYNNEI. CDR3 size: 12 residues. In nucleotides, the CDR3 is TGTGCCAGCATGGGCCAGGGAAACACCATATATTTT. As protein: CASMGQGNTIYF.

This clonotype was recorded many times. The chain carries TRBV27 and TRBJ1-1; 9 bases map to TRBD1. The V segment lost 5 bases and the J segment 5 bases; nucleotides outside the gene matches: 6. CDR1 and CDR2 from the germline V gene are MNHEY and SMNVEV (reference sequence). This CDR3 contains 14 residues. The CDR3 nucleotides read TGTGCCAGCAGTCCTGCGACAGGGGGGACTGAAGCTTTCTTT. This sequence encodes CASSPATGGTEAFF.

This clonotype was detected only a few times. CDR3 DNA: TGTGCCAGCAGCGTAGTGGCAGGGGCGGAGACCCAGTACTTC. Translating gives CASSVVAGAETQYF. V gene TRBV9 combines with J gene TRBJ2-5, with D possibly TRBD1 on 6 matching bases. V was cut by 0 bases and J by 5 bases, with 11 bases left in between. Germline CDR1 SGDLS, CDR2 YYNGEE. The CDR3 contains 14 residues.

Comment on this clonotype: The junction and the germline gene differ at one end; a read error may be behind it. V and J are TRBV9 and TRBJ2-7; tentative D call: TRBD2 (5 bases). Germline assignment: CDR1 SGDLS and CDR2 YYNGEE. The CDR3 length is 15 residues. CDR3 sequence: CASSVEGGFSYGQYF. In nucleotides, the CDR3 is TGTGCCAGCAGCGTAGAAGGCGGGTTCTCCTACGGGCAGTACTTC.

The V and J genes are TRBV10-3 and TRBJ2-2; a weak D match, TRBD2 (6 bases). The CDR3 length is 15 residues. V lost 4 bases to trimming and J lost 0 bases, with 9 bases between them. CDR1 ENHRY and CDR2 SYGVKD come from the germline V gene. The CDR3 DNA is TGTGCCATCAGTGTCCGCGGGGCGAACACCGGGGAGCTGTTTTTT. It encodes CAISVRGANTGELFF.

This clonotype was seen many times. The rearrangement joins TRBV20-1 to TRBJ2-5; D remains unclear. Germline loops: CDR1 DFQATT, CDR2 SNEGSKA (reference sequence). The CDR3 sequence is 12 residues long. V gave up 2 bases and J gave up 3 bases, with 7 bases separating them. The CDR3 DNA sequence: TGCAGTGCTAGACCCTCCAAAGAGACCCAGTACTTC. Translating gives CSARPSKETQYF.

The genes are TRBV15 and TRBJ1-5, with TRBD1 matching 11 bases. Per the germline V gene, CDR1 is LNHNV and CDR2 is YYDKDF (reference sequence). This CDR3 comprises 15 residues. The ends lost 5 bases at V and 0 bases at J; junction bases unmatched: 0. The CDR3 nucleotides are TGTGCCACCAGCGGGACAGGGGGTAGCAATCAGCCCCAGCATTTT. Amino acid sequence: CATSGTGGSNQPQHF. Drawing the rest from reference TRBV15 and TRBJ1-5, the complete variable domain is DAMVIQNPRYQVTQFGKPVTLSCSQTLNHNVMYWYQQKSSQAPKLLFHYYDKDFNNEADTPDNFQSRRPNTSFCFLDIRSPGLGDTAMYLCATSGTGGSNQPQHFGDGTRLSIL.

This clonotype was counted many times. CDR3 nucleotides: TGTGCCAGCAGCTTTCAGGGAAGGTTGAACACTGAAGCTTTCTTT. Translation: CASSFQGRLNTEAFF. The chain joins TRBV5-6 to TRBJ1-1; D may be TRBD1 (5 bases). Germline V gives CDR1 SGHDT, CDR2 YYEEEE. The V and J ends lost 2 bases and 0 bases respectively, with 11 bases between them. The CDR3 runs to 15 residues.

The rearrangement joins TRBV7-2 to TRBJ2-5, with TRBD2 identical over 7 bases. The J call is doubtful: the DNA matches TRBJ2-1 better. Germline V lookup: CDR1 SGHTA, CDR2 FQGNSA. The CDR3 contains 15 residues. CDR3 coding DNA: TGTGCCAGCAGCCAGACTAGCCGCCCTGGGGGAGAGCAGTTCTTC. Amino acids: CASSQTSRPGGEQFF.

The sample holds many counts of this clonotype. CDR3 nucleotide sequence: TGCAGTGCTAGACTAGCGGGAGCGGGCGTAGAGACCCAGTACTTC. As protein: CSARLAGAGVETQYF. This chain joins TRBV20-1 and TRBJ2-5; 10 bases map to TRBD2. The CDR3 contains 15 residues. Germline CDR1 reads DFQATT; CDR2 reads SNEGSKA (reference sequence). V gave up 2 bases and J gave up 4 bases; unmatched junction bases: 7.

The gene calls are TRBV5-4 and TRBJ1-5; no clear D gene. V gave up 0 bases and J gave up 2 bases, with 15 bases separating them. The length of the CDR3 is 17 residues. Germline lookup yields CDR1 SGHNT and CDR2 YYREEE (reference sequence). The CDR3 region is CASSLAWWIRGNQPQHF. CDR3 coding DNA: TGTGCCAGCAGCTTGGCTTGGTGGATCCGGGGCAATCAGCCCCAGCATTTT.

The chain uses TRBV6-6 and TRBJ2-5; a possible D gene is TRBD2 (7 bases). The CDR3 sequence is 17 residues long. V lost 4 bases and J 9 bases, leaving 27 bases between the germline ends. CDR1 and CDR2 (germline): MNHNY, SVGAGI (reference sequence). The CDR3 region has the DNA TGTGCCAGCAGTTTGACACAGGTCGGGGGGCACAATCAGCCCCAGTACTTC. Translated: CASSLTQVGGHNQPQYF.

The chain carries TRBV7-2 and TRBJ2-5; D might be TRBD2 (6 bases). The DNA end lines up better with TRBJ2-1; the J call may be wrong. Germline V lookup: CDR1 SGHTA, CDR2 FQGNSA. CDR3 length: 16 amino acids. The CDR3 DNA reads TGTGCCAGCAGCCCCCAGCGGGTAACGATCTACAATGAGCAGTTCTTC. Its translation: CASSPQRVTIYNEQFF.

In this sample, this clonotype turned up many times. V and J are TRBV24-1 and TRBJ2-7; perhaps TRBD2 as D (5 bases). Per germline, CDR1 KGHDR and CDR2 SFDVKD. The ends were cut back, 7 bases at V and 2 bases at J, with 11 bases in the middle. CDR3 size: 13 residues. The CDR3 is CATSQRNTYEQYF. The CDR3 DNA follows: TGTGCCACCAGCCAGCGGAACACCTACGAGCAGTACTTC.

This chain uses TRBV11-2 with TRBJ2-5, with D maybe TRBD2 (6 bases). Between the trimmed V and J ends, which lost 4 bases and 5 bases, there was a span of 14 bases. The CDR3 covers 14 residues. The germline V gene has CDR1 SGHAT and CDR2 FQNNGV. DNA of the CDR3: TGTGCCAGCAGCTGGAGGGCCACCACCGAGACCCAGTACTTC. Its translation: CASSWRATTETQYF.

This clonotype was seen just once. The chain employs TRBV7-3 and TRBJ2-6; 13 nucleotides agree with TRBD2. The junction had 8 bases not matched to a gene; V was cut back by 4 bases and J by 2 bases. Germline V gene lookup returns CDR1 SGHTA and CDR2 FQGTGA. This CDR3 has 19 amino acids. The CDR3 is CASSSRTSGSSTGANVLTF. The CDR3 DNA reads as TGTGCCAGCAGCTCCCGGACTAGCGGGAGTAGTACTGGGGCCAACGTCCTGACTTTC.

The rearrangement links TRBV27 to TRBJ2-7; tentative D call: TRBD2 (6 bases). CDR3 length: 15 amino acids. CDR1 and CDR2 from the germline V gene are MNHEY and SMNVEV (reference sequence). The germline V and J ends were trimmed by 2 bases and 5 bases, with 16 bases remaining between them. The DNA of the CDR3 is TGTGCCAGCAGTTTAAGCCGTGGAGGGCGGGACGAGCAGTACTTC. This sequence encodes CASSLSRGGRDEQYF.

Turning to this clonotype: One end of the junction is discordant with germline, which a read error may explain. The J gene is TRBJ1-4, the V gene TRBV2; D is uncertain. From germline, CDR1 is SNHLY and CDR2 FYNNEI. The CDR3 totals 13 residues. DNA of the CDR3: TGTGCTAGCAGTGTGGCAAGCGGGAAAAAACTGTTTTTT. This gives the protein CASSVASGKKLFF.

The J gene is TRBJ2-7, the V gene TRBV7-9, with TRBD2 identical over 7 bases. CDR1 SEHNR and CDR2 FQNEAQ come from the germline V gene (reference sequence). The CDR3 totals 15 residues. The V and J ends lost 3 bases and 7 bases, in that order; junction bases with no gene match: 12. The CDR3 spells CASSFPGGGYNEQYF. CDR3 DNA: TGTGCCAGCAGCTTCCCAGGCGGGGGTTACAATGAGCAGTACTTC.

This clonotype turned up a few times. The J gene is TRBJ1-1, the V gene TRBV3-1; D possibly corresponds to TRBD1 (5 bases). Germline V lookup: CDR1 LGHDT, CDR2 YNNKEL (reference sequence). The V gene lost 4 bases and the J gene lost 8 bases, with 14 bases spanning the gap. The CDR3 spans 13 residues. Here the CDR3 reads CASSPLGSGEAFF. The CDR3 nucleotides read TGTGCCAGCAGCCCCCTGGGGTCAGGGGAAGCTTTCTTT.

This clonotype was recorded many times. This rearrangement joins TRBV5-1 to TRBJ2-5; D is possibly TRBD1 or TRBD2 (5 bases each). CDR1 is SGHRS, CDR2 YFSETQ, per germline. V was trimmed by 5 bases and J by 5 bases, leaving 13 bases between them. The CDR3 is made up of 13 amino acids. The CDR3 protein is CASRPGRDETQYF. The CDR3 DNA reads as TGCGCCAGCAGGCCCGGAAGGGACGAGACCCAGTACTTC. Full variable domain (missing parts from reference TRBV5-1 and TRBJ2-5): KAGVTQTPRYLIKTRGQQVTLSCSPISGHRSVSWYQQTPGQGLQFLFEYFSETQRNKGNFPGRFSGRQFSNSRSEMNVSTLELGDSALYLCASRPGRDETQYFGPGTRLLVL.